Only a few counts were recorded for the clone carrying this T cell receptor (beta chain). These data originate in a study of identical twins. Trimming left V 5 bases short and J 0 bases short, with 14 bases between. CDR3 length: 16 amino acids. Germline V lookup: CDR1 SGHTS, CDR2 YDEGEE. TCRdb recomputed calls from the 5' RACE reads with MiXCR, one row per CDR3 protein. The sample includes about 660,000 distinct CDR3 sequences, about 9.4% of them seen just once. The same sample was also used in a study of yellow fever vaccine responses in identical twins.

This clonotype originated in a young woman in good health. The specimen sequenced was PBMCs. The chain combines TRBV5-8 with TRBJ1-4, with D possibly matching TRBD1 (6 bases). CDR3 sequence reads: CASSKGGLATNEKLFF. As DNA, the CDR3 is TGTGCCAGCAGTAAGGGGGGCCTTGCAACTAATGAAAAACTGTTTTTT.